The source of this T cell receptor beta chain is a study of blood T cell repertoires in COVID-19. Study-level information: Sample material is recorded as cDNA or gDNA derived from T cells, B-cell-depleted T cells, or PBMCs.

Sequencing was performed with immunoSEQ multiplex PCR; in TCRdb, only in-frame clones are kept and a portion is missing. This table holds roughly 55,000 clones, over 70% found once. Germline CDR1 and CDR2: LNHNV and YYDKDF (reference sequence). The CDR3 runs to 16 residues. Unmatched junction bases numbered 4, after V lost 0 bases and J lost 1 base. V usage is TRBV15 and J usage is TRBJ2-7, with 9 bases aligning to TRBD2. This clonotype was sampled from a human donor with active or convalescent COVID-19. The donor label of this sample is uncertain. What was sequenced was peripheral blood. CDR3 nucleotides: TGTGCCACCAGCAGAGAATGGACTAGCGCATCCTACGAGCAGTACTTC. It is translated as CATSREWTSASYEQYF.